This passage covers 15 T cell receptor beta chains from one sample sequenced in a study of T-cell reconstitution after alpha-beta-depleted transplantation in children. It was with unique molecular identifiers that the TCRbeta library was prepared. Via MiXCR, TCRdb re-called the PCR reads, giving one row per CDR3 protein. This sample has about 980,000 distinct CDR3 sequences, with less than 30% found just once. The sequences come from PBMCs, mostly from graft donor cells, collected 360 days after TCRalphabeta/CD19-depleted stem cell transplant. These receptors all stem from a boy less than two years old who had a stem cell transplant for SCID, so the T cells may come from the graft donor.

This chain joins TRBV12-3 or TRBV12-4 and TRBJ2-3, with TRBD2 matching 9 bases. J was trimmed by 0 bases and V by 6 bases; bases with no gene match: 13. The CDR3 consists of 18 residues. The CDR3 sequence: CASSRNTAGGLSTDTQYF. CDR3 bases: TGTGCCAGCAGCCGAAACACAGCGGGGGGCCTTAGCACAGATACGCAGTATTTT.

This clonotype came up a few times. This chain joins TRBV12-3 or TRBV12-4 and TRBJ1-3; TRBD1 might be the D (5 bases). Trimming removed 1 base at V and 6 bases at J, with 10 bases between. The CDR3 sequence is 14 residues long. CDR3 DNA sequence: TGTGCCAGCAGTTTAGGGACACACCAAAACACCATATATTTT. This encodes CASSLGTHQNTIYF.

This clonotype was seen more than once but under ten times. This sequence joins TRBV6-2 or TRBV6-3 and TRBJ2-7, with D possibly TRBD1 on 5 matching bases. The V end was cut by 8 bases, the J end by 1 base, with 9 bases between. The CDR3 spans 12 residues. CDR1 is MNHEY and CDR2 is SVGEGT in the germline V gene. The DNA for the CDR3 is TGTGCCAGCCGGACACTATCCTACGAGCAGTACTTC. The encoded protein is CASRTLSYEQYF.

The rearrangement links TRBV6-5 to TRBJ2-3; D is possibly TRBD1 or TRBD2 (7 bases each). Germline V gives CDR1 MNHEY, CDR2 SVGAGI. The CDR3 runs 16 residues. With 3 bases removed from V and 12 bases from J, the gap between germline ends came to 25 bases. The chain's CDR3 is CASSYNQGGPGGIQYF. The CDR3 bases are TGTGCCAGCAGTTATAACCAGGGGGGGCCCGGGGGTATCCAGTATTTT.

The sample holds a few counts of this clonotype. The J gene is TRBJ2-2, the V gene TRBV6-5; possibly TRBD2 for D (5 bases). Trimming removed 0 bases from V and 8 bases from J, with 10 bases in between. This CDR3 is built from 14 residues. Germline V gene sequence: CDR1 MNHEY, CDR2 SVGAGI. The CDR3 reads CASSYSRGLGELFF. CDR3 DNA sequence: TGTGCCAGCAGTTACTCGAGAGGGCTTGGGGAGCTGTTTTTT.

This sequence joins TRBV20-1 and TRBJ1-5; 10 nucleotides line up with TRBD1. V gave up 6 bases and J gave up 1 base; unmatched junction bases: 0. This CDR3 has 13 residues. CDR1 is DFQATT and CDR2 is SNEGSKA in the germline V gene (reference sequence). The CDR3 DNA sequence: TGCAGTGCGGACAGGGGGAGCAATCAGCCCCAGCATTTT. The encoded protein is CSADRGSNQPQHF.

In this sample, this clonotype turned up many times. The CDR3, as DNA: TGCAGTACTACCGGGACAGGGGCCCCCATGGGGGAGACCCAGTACTTC. As protein: CSTTGTGAPMGETQYF. This chain joins TRBV20-1 and TRBJ2-5; 10 bases agree with TRBD1. CDR1 and CDR2 (germline): DFQATT, SNEGSKA (reference sequence). J gave up 5 bases and V 8 bases, and 17 bases lay outside the gene matches. The length of the CDR3 is 16 residues.

The chain links TRBV7-3 to TRBJ2-7, with D possibly being TRBD1 (5 bases). There are 14 residues in the CDR3. V lost 5 bases and J 0 bases, leaving 11 bases between the germline ends. Germline-derived CDR1 and CDR2 are SGHTA and FQGTGA. This chain's CDR3 is CASSPTESSYEQYF. CDR3 bases: TGTGCCAGCAGCCCGACAGAGAGCTCCTACGAGCAGTACTTC.

This clonotype was seen a single time. This chain links TRBV11-2 with TRBJ1-3; TRBD1 matches at 8 bases. Germline CDR1 is SGHAT and CDR2 is FQNNGV. V lost 7 bases to trimming and J lost 0 bases; unmatched junction nucleotides: 5. The length of the CDR3 is 15 residues. CDR3 nucleotides: TGTGCCAGCACCTCAGGGGGCGTCTCTGGAAACACCATATATTTT. This sequence encodes CASTSGGVSGNTIYF.

The table lists this clonotype with a few counts. The chain is built from TRBV6-1 and TRBJ2-3; 12 positions match TRBD2. V shed 3 bases and J 5 bases; nucleotides not matched to a gene: 9. This CDR3 comprises 17 residues. The germline CDR1 and CDR2 sequences are MNHNS and SASEGT. As DNA, the CDR3 is TGTGCCAGCAGTGATGGACTAGCGGGACCCCGCGGAGATACGCAGTATTTT. Translated, it gives CASSDGLAGPRGDTQYF.

A few counts support this clonotype. The V gene is TRBV5-1, the J gene TRBJ2-3, with 7 bases aligning to TRBD1. V shed 4 bases and J 2 bases; nucleotides not matched to a gene: 10. The germline CDR1 and CDR2 sequences are SGHRS and YFSETQ. The CDR3 spans 16 residues. CDR3 loop: CASSPPGTAITDTQYF. In nucleotides, the CDR3 is TGCGCCAGCAGCCCGCCCGGGACAGCAATCACAGATACGCAGTATTTT.

This clonotype was seen a single time. V and J are TRBV12-3 or TRBV12-4 and TRBJ1-5, with D hard to call. CDR3 size: 14 residues. V dropped 6 bases and J dropped 0 bases, with 9 bases sitting between them. This CDR3 is CASSLQTSNQPQHF. CDR3 coding DNA: TGTGCCAGCAGCCTGCAAACTAGCAATCAGCCCCAGCATTTT.

This clonotype was found a few times. The chain uses TRBV20-1 and TRBJ2-7; 10 nucleotides align to TRBD2. V lost 2 bases and J lost 2; bases outside the gene matches: 3. This CDR3 is built from 14 residues. Germline V gene sequence: CDR1 DFQATT, CDR2 SNEGSKA (reference sequence). CDR3 protein: CSARFSGGPYEQYF. The CDR3 region has the DNA TGCAGTGCTAGATTTAGCGGGGGGCCCTACGAGCAGTACTTC.

The V and J genes are TRBV11-2 and TRBJ2-7, with TRBD2 matching over 11 bases. Germline CDR1 reads SGHAT; CDR2 reads FQNNGV. The V segment lost 1 base and the J segment 4 bases; nucleotides outside the gene matches: 12. The CDR3 length is 18 residues. The DNA of the CDR3 is TGTGCCAGCAGCTTAGGAGGCGCTAGCGGGGGGTCTCGATACGAGCAGTACTTC. Amino acids: CASSLGGASGGSRYEQYF.

Only a few counts were recorded for this clonotype. The chain combines TRBV7-7 with TRBJ2-5, with 12 nucleotides matching TRBD2. The CDR3 covers 15 residues. Germline V gene sequence: CDR1 SSHAT, CDR2 FNYEAQ (reference sequence). The V and J ends lost 1 base and 8 bases, in that order; junction bases with no gene match: 5. CDR3 nucleotide sequence: TGTGCCAGCAGCTTAGAACGGACTAGCGGGGTTACCCAGTACTTC. Translation gives CASSLERTSGVTQYF.